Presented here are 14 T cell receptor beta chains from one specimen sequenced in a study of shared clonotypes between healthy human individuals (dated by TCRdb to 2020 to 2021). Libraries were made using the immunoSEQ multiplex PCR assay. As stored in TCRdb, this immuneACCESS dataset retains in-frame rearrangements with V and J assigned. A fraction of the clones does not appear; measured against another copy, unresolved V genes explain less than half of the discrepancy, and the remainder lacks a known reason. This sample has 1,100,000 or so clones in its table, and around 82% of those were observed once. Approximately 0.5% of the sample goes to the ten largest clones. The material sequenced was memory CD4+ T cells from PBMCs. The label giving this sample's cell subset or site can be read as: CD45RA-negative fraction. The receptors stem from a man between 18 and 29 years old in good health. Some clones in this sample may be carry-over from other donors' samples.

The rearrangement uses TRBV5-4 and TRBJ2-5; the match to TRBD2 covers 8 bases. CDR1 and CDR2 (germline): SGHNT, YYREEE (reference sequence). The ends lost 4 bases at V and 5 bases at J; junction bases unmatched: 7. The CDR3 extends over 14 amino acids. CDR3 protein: CASSDKRERETQYF. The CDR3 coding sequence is TGTGCCAGCAGCGATAAGCGGGAGCGGGAGACCCAGTACTTC.

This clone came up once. Written as DNA, the CDR3 is TGTGCCAGCTATCGACAGGGGCTCAATGAGCAGTTCTTC. Protein: CASYRQGLNEQFF. V and J are TRBV28 and TRBJ2-1; the match to TRBD1 covers 8 bases. The junction had 6 bases not matched to a gene; V was cut back by 8 bases and J by 6 bases. The CDR3 contains 13 residues. Germline loops: CDR1 MDHEN, CDR2 SYDVKM.

CDR3 amino acids: CASSLSEGGHEQFF. The CDR3 DNA reads as TGCGCCAGCAGCTTGTCAGAGGGAGGTCATGAGCAGTTCTTC. The chain is built from TRBV5-1 and TRBJ2-1; possible D gene TRBD2, 6 bases. V dropped 1 base and J dropped 8 bases, with 13 bases sitting between them. This CDR3 is built from 14 residues. CDR1 is SGHRS, CDR2 YFSETQ, per germline.

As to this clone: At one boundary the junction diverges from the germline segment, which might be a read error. CDR3 protein: CASSLGSPKVNEQYF. In DNA, the CDR3 is TGTGCCAGCAGTTTGGGAAGCCCCAAGGTAAACGAGCAGTACTTC. The genes are TRBV5-4 and TRBJ2-7; D not certain. CDR1 SGHNT and CDR2 YYREEE come from the germline V gene (reference sequence). The CDR3 contains 15 residues.

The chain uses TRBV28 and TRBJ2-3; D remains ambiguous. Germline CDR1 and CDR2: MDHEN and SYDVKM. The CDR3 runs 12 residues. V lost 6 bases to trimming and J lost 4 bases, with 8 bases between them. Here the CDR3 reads CASSQVADTQYF. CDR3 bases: TGTGCCAGCAGCCAAGTCGCAGATACGCAGTATTTT.

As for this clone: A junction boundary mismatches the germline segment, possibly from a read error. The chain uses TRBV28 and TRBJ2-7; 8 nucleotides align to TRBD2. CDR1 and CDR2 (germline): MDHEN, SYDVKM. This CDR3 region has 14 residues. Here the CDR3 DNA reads TGTGCCAGCATTCAGAGCGGGAGCTCCCACGAGCAGTACTTC. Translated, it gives CASIQSGSSHEQYF.

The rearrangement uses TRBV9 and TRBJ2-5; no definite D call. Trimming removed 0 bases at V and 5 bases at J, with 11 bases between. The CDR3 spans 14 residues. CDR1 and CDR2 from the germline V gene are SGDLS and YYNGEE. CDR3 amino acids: CASSVAPIGETQYF. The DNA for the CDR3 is TGTGCCAGCAGCGTAGCCCCGATTGGGGAGACCCAGTACTTC.

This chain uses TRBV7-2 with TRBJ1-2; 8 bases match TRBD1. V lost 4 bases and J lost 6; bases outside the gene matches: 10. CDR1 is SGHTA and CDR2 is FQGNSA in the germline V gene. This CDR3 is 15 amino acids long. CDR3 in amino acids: CASSSIKTGAHGYTF. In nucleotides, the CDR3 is TGTGCCAGCAGCTCCATTAAGACAGGGGCCCATGGCTACACCTTC.

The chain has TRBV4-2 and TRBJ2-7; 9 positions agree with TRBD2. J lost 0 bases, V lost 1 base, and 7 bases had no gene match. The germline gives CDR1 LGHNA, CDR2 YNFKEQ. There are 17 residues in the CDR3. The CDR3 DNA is TGTGCCAGCAGCCAAGGCGCTAGCGGGATTCTCTCCTACGAGCAGTACTTC. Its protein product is CASSQGASGILSYEQYF.

The CDR3 DNA reads TGTGCCAGCAGTCCGGGACGAAACTACAATGAGCAGTTCTTC. Translation gives CASSPGRNYNEQFF. This chain joins TRBV28 and TRBJ2-1; D is perhaps TRBD1 or TRBD2 (5 bases each). The CDR3 totals 14 residues. Per the germline V gene, CDR1 is MDHEN and CDR2 is SYDVKM. Trimming removed 5 bases at V and 3 bases at J, with 11 bases between.

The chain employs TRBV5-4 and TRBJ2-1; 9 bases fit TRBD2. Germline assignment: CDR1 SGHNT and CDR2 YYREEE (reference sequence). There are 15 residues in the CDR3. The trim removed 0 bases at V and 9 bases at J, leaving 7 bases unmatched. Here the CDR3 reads CASSLDRTSVSEQFF. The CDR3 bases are TGTGCCAGCAGCTTGGACCGGACTAGCGTAAGTGAGCAGTTCTTC.

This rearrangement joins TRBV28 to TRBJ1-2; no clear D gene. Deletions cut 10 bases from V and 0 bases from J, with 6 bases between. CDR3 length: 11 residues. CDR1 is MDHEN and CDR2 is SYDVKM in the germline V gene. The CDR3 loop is CATQSNYGYTF. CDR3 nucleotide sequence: TGTGCCACCCAGTCTAACTATGGCTACACCTTC.

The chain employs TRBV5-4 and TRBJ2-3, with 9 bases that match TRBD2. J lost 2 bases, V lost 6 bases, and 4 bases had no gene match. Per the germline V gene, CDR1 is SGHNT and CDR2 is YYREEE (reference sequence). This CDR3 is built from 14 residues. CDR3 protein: CASNLAGNTDTQYF. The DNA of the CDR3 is TGTGCCAGCAACCTAGCGGGAAACACAGATACGCAGTATTTT.

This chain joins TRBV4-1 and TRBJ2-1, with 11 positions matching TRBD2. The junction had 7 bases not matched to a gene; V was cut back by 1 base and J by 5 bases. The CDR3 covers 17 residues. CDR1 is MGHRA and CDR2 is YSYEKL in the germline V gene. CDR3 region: CASSQVVVTSGNNEQFF. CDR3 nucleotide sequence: TGCGCCAGCAGCCAAGTGGTCGTGACTAGCGGGAACAATGAGCAGTTCTTC.